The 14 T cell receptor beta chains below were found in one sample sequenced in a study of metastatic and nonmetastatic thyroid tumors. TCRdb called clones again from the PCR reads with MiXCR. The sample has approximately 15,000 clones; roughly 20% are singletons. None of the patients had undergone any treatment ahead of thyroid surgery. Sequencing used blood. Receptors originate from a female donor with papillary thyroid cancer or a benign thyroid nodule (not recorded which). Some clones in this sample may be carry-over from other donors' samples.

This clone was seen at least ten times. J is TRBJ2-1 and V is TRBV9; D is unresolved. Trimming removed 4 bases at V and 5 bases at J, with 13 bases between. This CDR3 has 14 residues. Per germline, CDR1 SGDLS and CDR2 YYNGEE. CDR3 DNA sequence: TGTGCCAGCAGCAAAAGACCAGCCAACAATGAGCAGTTCTTC. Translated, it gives CASSKRPANNEQFF.

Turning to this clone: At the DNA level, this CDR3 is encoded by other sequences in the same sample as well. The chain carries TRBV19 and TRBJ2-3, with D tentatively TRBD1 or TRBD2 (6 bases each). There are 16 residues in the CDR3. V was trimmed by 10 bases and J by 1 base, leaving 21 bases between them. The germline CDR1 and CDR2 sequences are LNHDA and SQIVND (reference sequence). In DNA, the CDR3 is TGTGCCACCTCCGAGGGGGGTGCGGTCGGCACAGATACGCAGTATTTT. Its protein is CATSEGGAVGTDTQYF.

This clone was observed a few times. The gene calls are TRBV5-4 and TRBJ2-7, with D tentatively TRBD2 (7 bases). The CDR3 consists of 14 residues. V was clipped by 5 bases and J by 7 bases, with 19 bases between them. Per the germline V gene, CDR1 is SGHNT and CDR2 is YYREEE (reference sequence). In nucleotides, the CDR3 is TGTGCCAGCAGGCAAGACGGGGGGCTGGGGGAGCAGTACTTC. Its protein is CASRQDGGLGEQYF. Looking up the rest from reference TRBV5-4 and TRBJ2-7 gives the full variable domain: ETGVTQSPTHLIKTRGQQVTLRCSSQSGHNTVSWYQQALGQGPQFIFQYYREEENGRGNFPPRFSGLQFPNYSSELNVNALELDDSALYLCASRQDGGLGEQYFGPGTRLTVT.

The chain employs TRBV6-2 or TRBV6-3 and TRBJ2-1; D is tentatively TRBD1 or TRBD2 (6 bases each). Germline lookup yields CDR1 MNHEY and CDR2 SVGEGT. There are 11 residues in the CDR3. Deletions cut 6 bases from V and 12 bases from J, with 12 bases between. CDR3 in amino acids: CASRGGQGQFF. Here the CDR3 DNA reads TGTGCCAGCAGGGGGGGACAAGGGCAGTTCTTC.

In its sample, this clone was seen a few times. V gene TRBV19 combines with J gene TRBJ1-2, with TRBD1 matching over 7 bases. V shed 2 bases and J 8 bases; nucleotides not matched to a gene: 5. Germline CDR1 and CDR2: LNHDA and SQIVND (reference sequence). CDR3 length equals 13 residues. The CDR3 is CASSIPQGIGYTF. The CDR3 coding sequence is TGTGCCAGTAGTATACCACAGGGGATCGGCTACACCTTC.

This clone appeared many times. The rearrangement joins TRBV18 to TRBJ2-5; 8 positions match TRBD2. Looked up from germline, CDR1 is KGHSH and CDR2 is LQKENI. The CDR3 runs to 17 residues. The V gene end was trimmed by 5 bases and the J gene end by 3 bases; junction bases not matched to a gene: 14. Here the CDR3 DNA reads TGTGCCAGCTCAGCTAGGACGACTAGCGAAGTCGAAGAGACCCAGTACTTC. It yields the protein CASSARTTSEVEETQYF.

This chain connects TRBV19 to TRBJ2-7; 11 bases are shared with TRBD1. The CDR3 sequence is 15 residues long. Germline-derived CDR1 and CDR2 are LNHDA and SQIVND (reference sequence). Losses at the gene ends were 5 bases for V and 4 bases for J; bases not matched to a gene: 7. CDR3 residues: CASSPRTGGSYEQYF. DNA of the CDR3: TGTGCCAGTAGTCCCCGGACAGGGGGCTCTTACGAGCAGTACTTC. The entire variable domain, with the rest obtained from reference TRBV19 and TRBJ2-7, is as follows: DGGITQSPKYLFRKEGQNVTLSCEQNLNHDAMYWYRQDPGQGLRLIYYSQIVNDFQKGDIAEGYSVSREKKESFPLTVTSAQKNPTAFYLCASSPRTGGSYEQYFGPGTRLTVT.

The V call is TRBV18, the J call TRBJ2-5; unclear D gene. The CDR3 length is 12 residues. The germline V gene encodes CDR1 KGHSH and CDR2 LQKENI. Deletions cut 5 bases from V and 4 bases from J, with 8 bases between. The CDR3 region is CASSGSVETQYF. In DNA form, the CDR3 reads TGTGCCAGCTCAGGTTCGGTAGAGACCCAGTACTTC.

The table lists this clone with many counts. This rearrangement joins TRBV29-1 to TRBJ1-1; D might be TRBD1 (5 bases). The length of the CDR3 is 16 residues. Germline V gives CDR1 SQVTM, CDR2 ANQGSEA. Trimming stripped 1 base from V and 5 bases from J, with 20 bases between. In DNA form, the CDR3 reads TGCAGCGTTGAAGGGATGGAGGCAGGAGGGGCAACTGAAGCTTTCTTT. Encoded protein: CSVEGMEAGGATEAFF.

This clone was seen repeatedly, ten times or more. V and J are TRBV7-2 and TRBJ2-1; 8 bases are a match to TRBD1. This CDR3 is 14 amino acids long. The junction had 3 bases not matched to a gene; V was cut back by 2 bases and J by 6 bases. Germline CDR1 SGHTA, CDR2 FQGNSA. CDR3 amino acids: CASSLFTGGNEQFF. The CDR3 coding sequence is TGTGCCAGCAGCTTATTCACAGGGGGCAATGAGCAGTTCTTC.

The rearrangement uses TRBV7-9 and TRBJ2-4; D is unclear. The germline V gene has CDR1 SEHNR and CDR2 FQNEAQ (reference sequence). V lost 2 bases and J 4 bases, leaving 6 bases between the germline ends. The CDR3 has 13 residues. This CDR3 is CASSLSTKNIQYF. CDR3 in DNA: TGTGCCAGCAGCTTAAGTACGAAAAACATTCAGTACTTC. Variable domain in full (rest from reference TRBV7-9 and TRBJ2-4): DTGVSQNPRHKITKRGQNVTFRCDPISEHNRLYWYRQTLGQGPEFLTYFQNEAQLEKSRLLSDRFSAERPKGSFSTLEIQRTEQGDSAMYLCASSLSTKNIQYFGAGTRLSVL.

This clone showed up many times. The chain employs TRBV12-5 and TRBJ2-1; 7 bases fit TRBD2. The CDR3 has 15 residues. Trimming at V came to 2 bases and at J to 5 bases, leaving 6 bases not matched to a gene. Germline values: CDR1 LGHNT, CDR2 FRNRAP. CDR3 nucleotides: TGTGCTAGTGGTTTGCCTAGGGGAGGGGACAATGAGCAGTTCTTC. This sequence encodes CASGLPRGGDNEQFF. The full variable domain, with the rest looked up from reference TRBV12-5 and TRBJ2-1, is DARVTQTPRHKVTEMGQEVTMRCQPILGHNTVFWYRQTMMQGLELLAYFRNRAPLDDSGMPKDRFSAEMPDATLATLKIQPSEPRDSAVYFCASGLPRGGDNEQFFGPGTRLTVL.

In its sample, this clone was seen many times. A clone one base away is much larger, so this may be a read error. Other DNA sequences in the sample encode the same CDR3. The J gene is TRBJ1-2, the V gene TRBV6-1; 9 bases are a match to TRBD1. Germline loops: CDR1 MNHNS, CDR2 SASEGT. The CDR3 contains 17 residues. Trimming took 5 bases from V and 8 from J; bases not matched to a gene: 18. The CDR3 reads CASSSTGGERTSYGYTF. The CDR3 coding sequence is TGTGCCAGCAGTTCGACAGGGGGTGAACGAACTAGCTACGGCTACACCTTC.

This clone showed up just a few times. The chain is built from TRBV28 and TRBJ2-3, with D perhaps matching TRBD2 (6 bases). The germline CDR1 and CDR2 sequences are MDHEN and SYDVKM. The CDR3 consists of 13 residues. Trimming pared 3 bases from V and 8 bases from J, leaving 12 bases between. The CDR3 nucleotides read TGTGCCAGCAGTTTCCCAACCGGGGGTACGCAGTATTTT. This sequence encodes CASSFPTGGTQYF.